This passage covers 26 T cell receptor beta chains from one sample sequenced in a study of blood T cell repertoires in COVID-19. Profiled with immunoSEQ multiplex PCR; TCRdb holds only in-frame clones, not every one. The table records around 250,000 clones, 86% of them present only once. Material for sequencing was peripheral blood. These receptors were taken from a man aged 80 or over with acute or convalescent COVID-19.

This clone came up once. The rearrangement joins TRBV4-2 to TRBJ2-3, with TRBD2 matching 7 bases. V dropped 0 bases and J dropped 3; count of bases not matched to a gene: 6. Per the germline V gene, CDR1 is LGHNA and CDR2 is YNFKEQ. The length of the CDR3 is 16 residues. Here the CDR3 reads CASSQEVVGGTDTQYF. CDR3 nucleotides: TGTGCCAGCAGCCAAGAGGTCGTGGGAGGGACAGATACGCAGTATTTT.

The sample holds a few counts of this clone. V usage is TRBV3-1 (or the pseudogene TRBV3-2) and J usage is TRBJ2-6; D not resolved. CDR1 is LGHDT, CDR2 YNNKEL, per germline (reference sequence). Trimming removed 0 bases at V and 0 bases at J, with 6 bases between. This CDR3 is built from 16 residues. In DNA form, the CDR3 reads TGTGCCAGCAGCCAAGACTGGAGCTCTGGGGCCAACGTCCTGACTTTC. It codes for CASSQDWSSGANVLTF.

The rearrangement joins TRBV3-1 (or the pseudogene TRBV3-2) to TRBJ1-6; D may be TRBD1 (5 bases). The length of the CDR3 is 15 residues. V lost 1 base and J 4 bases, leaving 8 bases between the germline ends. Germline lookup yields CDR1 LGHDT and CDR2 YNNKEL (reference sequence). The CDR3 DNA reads TGTGCCAGCAGCCAAGGGGGCGTTTATAATTCACCCCTCCACTTT. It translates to CASSQGGVYNSPLHF.

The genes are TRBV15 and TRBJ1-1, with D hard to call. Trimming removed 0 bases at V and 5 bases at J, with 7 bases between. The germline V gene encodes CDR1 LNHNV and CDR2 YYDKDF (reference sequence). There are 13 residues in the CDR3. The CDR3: CATSRDQWTEAFF. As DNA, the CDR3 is TGTGCCACCAGCAGAGACCAGTGGACTGAAGCTTTCTTT.

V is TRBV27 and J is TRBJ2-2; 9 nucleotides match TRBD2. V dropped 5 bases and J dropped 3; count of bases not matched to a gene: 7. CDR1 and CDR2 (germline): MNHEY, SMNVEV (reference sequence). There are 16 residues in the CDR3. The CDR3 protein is CASSPLAGRDTGELFF. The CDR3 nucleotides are TGTGCCAGCAGTCCCCTAGCGGGGAGGGACACCGGGGAGCTGTTTTTT.

The CDR3 DNA is TGTGCCAGTCAACGGGACACTGAAGCTTTCTTT. It is translated as CASQRDTEAFF. This chain connects TRBV28 to TRBJ1-1; no firm D call. Per the germline V gene, CDR1 is MDHEN and CDR2 is SYDVKM. V lost 9 bases and J 3 bases, leaving 8 bases between the germline ends. The CDR3 is 11 amino acids.

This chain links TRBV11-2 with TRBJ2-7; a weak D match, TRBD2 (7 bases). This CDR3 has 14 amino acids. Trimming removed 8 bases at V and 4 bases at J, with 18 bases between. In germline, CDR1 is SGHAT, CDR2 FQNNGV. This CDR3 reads CASARGGLLYEQYF. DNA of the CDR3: TGTGCCAGCGCTAGGGGGGGCCTGCTGTACGAGCAGTACTTC.

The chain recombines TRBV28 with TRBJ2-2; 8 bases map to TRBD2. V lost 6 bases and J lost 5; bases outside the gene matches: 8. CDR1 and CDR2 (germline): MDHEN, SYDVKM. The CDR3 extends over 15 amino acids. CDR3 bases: TGTGCCAGCAGAAGCGGGGGCCAGGGGACCGGGGAGCTGTTTTTT. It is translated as CASRSGGQGTGELFF.

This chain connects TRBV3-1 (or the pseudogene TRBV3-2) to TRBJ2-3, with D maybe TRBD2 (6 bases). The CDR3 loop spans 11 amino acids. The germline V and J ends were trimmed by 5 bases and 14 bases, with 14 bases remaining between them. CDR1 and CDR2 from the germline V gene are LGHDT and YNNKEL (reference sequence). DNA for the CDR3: TGTGCCAGCAGCGGGCCTCGGGAGTCGTATTTT. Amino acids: CASSGPRESYF.

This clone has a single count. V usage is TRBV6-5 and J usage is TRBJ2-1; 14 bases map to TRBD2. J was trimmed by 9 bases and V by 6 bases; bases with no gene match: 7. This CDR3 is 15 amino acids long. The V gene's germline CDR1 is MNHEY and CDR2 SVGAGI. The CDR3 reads CASRRSGTSGSEQFF. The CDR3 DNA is TGTGCCAGCAGGCGTTCCGGGACTAGCGGGAGTGAGCAGTTCTTC.

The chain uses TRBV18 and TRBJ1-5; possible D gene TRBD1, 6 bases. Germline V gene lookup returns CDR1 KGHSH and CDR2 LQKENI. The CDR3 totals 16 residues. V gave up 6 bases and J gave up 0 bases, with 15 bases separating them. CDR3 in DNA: TGTGCCAGCTCTCCTAACAGGGTCCTTAGCAATCAGCCCCAGCATTTT. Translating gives CASSPNRVLSNQPQHF.

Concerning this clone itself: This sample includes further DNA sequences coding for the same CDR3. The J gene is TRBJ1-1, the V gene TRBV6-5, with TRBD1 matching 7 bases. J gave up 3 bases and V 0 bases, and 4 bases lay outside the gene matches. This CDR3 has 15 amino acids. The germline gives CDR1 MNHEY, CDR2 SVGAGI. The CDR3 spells CASSYSDRVDTEAFF. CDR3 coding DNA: TGTGCCAGCAGTTACTCTGACAGGGTCGACACTGAAGCTTTCTTT.

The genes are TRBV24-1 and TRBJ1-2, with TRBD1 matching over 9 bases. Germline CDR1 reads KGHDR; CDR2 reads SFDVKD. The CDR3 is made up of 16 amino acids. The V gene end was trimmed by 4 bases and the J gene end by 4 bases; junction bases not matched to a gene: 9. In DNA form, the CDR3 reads TGTGCCACCAGTGACGAAGGGACAGGGAGAGGCTATGGCTACACCTTC. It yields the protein CATSDEGTGRGYGYTF.

The CDR3, as DNA: TGTGCCAGCAGCCCCGGGGAAAACATTCAGTACTTC. Its protein product is CASSPGENIQYF. The genes are TRBV2 and TRBJ2-4; weak D call: TRBD2 (5 bases). Germline V gene data show CDR1 as SNHLY and CDR2 as FYNNEI. V lost 6 bases, J lost 5 bases, and 8 bases lay in between. The CDR3 is 12 amino acids.

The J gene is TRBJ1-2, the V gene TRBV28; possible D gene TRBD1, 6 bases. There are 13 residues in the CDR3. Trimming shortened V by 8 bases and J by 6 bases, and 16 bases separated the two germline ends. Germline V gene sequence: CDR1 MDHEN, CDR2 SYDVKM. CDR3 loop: CASGADRLDGYTF. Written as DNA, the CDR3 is TGTGCCAGCGGTGCCGACAGGTTGGATGGCTACACCTTC.

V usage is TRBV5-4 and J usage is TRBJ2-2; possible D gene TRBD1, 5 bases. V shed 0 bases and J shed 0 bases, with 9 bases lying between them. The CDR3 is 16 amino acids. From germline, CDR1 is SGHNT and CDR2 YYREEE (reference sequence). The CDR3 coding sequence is TGTGCCAGCAGCTTGGGACAGTCAACGAACACCGGGGAGCTGTTTTTT. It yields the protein CASSLGQSTNTGELFF. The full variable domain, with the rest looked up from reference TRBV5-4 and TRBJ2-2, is ETGVTQSPTHLIKTRGQQVTLRCSSQSGHNTVSWYQQALGQGPQFIFQYYREEENGRGNFPPRFSGLQFPNYSSELNVNALELDDSALYLCASSLGQSTNTGELFFGEGSRLTVL.

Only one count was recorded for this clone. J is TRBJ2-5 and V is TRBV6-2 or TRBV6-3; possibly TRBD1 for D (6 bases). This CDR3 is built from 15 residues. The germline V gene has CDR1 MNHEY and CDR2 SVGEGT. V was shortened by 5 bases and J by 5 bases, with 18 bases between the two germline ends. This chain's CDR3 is CASSPGQKSGETQYF. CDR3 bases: TGTGCCAGCAGTCCGGGACAAAAGTCTGGGGAGACCCAGTACTTC.

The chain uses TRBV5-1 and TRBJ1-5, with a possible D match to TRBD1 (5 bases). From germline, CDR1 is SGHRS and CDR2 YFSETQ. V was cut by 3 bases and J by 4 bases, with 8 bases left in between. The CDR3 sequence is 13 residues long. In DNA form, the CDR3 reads TGCGCCAGCAGCTGGGGCCTGAATCAGCCCCAGCATTTT. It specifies CASSWGLNQPQHF.

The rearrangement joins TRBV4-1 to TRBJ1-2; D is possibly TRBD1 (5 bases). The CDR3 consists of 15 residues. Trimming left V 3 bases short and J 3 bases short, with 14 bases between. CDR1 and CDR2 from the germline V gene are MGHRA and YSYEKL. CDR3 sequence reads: CASSQQGGDDYGYTF. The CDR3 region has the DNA TGCGCCAGCAGCCAGCAGGGAGGGGATGACTATGGCTACACCTTC.

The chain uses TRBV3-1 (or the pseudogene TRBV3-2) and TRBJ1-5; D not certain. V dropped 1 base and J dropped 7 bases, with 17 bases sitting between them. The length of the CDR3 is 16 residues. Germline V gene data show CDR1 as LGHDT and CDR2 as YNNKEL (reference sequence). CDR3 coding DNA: TGTGCCAGCAGCCAAGGGCAGCTAATAGCAAAACAGCCCCAGCATTTT. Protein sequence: CASSQGQLIAKQPQHF.

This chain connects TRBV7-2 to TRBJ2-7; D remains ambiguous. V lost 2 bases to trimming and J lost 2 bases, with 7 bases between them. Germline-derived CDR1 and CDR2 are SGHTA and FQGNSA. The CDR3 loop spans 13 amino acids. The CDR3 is CASSLQLTYEQYF. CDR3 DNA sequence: TGTGCCAGCAGCTTACAGTTAACCTACGAGCAGTACTTC.

The CDR3, as DNA: TGTGCCAGCAGTTTGTCATTACGAGGGCCCACTGAAGCTTTCTTT. This translates into CASSLSLRGPTEAFF. This rearrangement joins TRBV28 to TRBJ1-1, with no clear D. Germline V gene data show CDR1 as MDHEN and CDR2 as SYDVKM. The CDR3 is made up of 15 amino acids. The germline V and J ends were trimmed by 3 bases and 4 bases, with 15 bases remaining between them.

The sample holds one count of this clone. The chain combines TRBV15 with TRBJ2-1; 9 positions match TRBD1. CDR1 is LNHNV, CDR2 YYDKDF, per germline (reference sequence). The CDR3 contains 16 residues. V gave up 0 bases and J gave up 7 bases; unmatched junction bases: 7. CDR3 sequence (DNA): TGTGCCACCAGCAGAGATCAAGGACAGGGGTGGAATGAGCAGTTCTTC. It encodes CATSRDQGQGWNEQFF. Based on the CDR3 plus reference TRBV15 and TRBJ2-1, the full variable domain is DAMVIQNPRYQVTQFGKPVTLSCSQTLNHNVMYWYQQKSSQAPKLLFHYYDKDFNNEADTPDNFQSRRPNTSFCFLDIRSPGLGDTAMYLCATSRDQGQGWNEQFFGPGTRLTVL.

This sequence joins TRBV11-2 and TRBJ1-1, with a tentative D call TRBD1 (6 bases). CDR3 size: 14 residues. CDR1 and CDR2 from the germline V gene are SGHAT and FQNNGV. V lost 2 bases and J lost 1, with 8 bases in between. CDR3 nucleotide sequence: TGTGCCAGCAGCTTAATAGGGGGGAACACTGAAGCTTTCTTT. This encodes CASSLIGGNTEAFF.

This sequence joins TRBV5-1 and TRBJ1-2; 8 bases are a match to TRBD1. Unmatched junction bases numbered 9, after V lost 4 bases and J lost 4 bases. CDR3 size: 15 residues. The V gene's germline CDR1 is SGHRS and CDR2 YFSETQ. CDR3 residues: CASSPDRGYSYGYTF. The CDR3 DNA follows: TGCGCCAGCAGCCCCGACAGGGGCTATTCCTATGGCTACACCTTC.

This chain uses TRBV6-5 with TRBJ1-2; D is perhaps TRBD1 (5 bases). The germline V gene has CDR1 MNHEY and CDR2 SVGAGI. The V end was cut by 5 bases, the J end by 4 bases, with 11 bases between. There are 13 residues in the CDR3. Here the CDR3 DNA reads TGTGCCAGCAGTCCTCGGGGGTTCTATGGCTACACCTTC. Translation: CASSPRGFYGYTF.